Shown below are 11 T cell receptor beta chains from a single sample sequenced in a study of T cells after yellow fever vaccination. MiXCR was run by TCRdb on the 5' RACE reads, yielding one entry per CDR3 protein. The repertoire has some 600,000 distinct CDR3 sequences, around a sixth of them found once; the top ten carry approximately 15%. The sample was PBMCs, taken less than 6 days after the first yellow fever vaccination. These receptors were collected from a man younger than 30 who received the YFV17D yellow fever vaccine.

This clonotype was seen only a few times. The chain employs TRBV20-1 and TRBJ2-5, with D maybe TRBD1 (6 bases). This CDR3 has 15 residues. V lost 1 base and J 2 bases, leaving 14 bases between the germline ends. Germline CDR1 and CDR2: DFQATT and SNEGSKA (reference sequence). CDR3 nucleotide sequence: TGCAGTGCTAGAGGTCTAGGGGGAAGGCAAGAGACCCAGTACTTC. It is translated as CSARGLGGRQETQYF.

The V call is TRBV10-3, the J call TRBJ2-3; 8 bases map to TRBD1. Unmatched junction bases numbered 4, after V lost 3 bases and J lost 5 bases. The CDR3 consists of 14 residues. CDR1 ENHRY and CDR2 SYGVKD come from the germline V gene. CDR3 nucleotide sequence: TGTGCCATCAGTGAACAGGGGGTTGTAGATACGCAGTATTTT. Protein: CAISEQGVVDTQYF.

This clonotype was counted between two and nine times. The CDR3 coding sequence is TGTGCCAGCAGTCTTACAGGGGCTACCTACACCTTC. This gives the protein CASSLTGATYTF. The V and J genes are TRBV13 and TRBJ1-2, with 7 bases that match TRBD1. There are 12 residues in the CDR3. CDR1 is PRHDT and CDR2 is FYEKMQ in the germline V gene (reference sequence). The J segment lost 10 bases and the V segment lost 6 bases, leaving 8 bases of the junction unmatched.

The chain employs TRBV7-9 and TRBJ2-6; D remains unclear. Looked up from germline, CDR1 is SEHNR and CDR2 is FQNEAQ (reference sequence). V was clipped by 0 bases and J by 0 bases, with 9 bases between them. CDR3 length: 17 amino acids. The CDR3 sequence is CASSLAEQISGANVLTF. CDR3 DNA sequence: TGTGCCAGCAGCTTAGCGGAACAAATCTCTGGGGCCAACGTCCTGACTTTC.

This clonotype has a handful of counts. The CDR3 loop is CASSFSTAGNIQYF. In nucleotides, the CDR3 is TGTGCCAGCAGCTTTTCGACCGCCGGGAACATTCAGTACTTC. This rearrangement joins TRBV7-9 to TRBJ2-4; D gene unclear. V was clipped by 3 bases and J by 7 bases, with 13 bases between them. The CDR3 loop spans 14 amino acids. Germline values: CDR1 SEHNR, CDR2 FQNEAQ (reference sequence).

This clonotype was counted between two and nine times. The chain employs TRBV2 and TRBJ2-2, with 8 bases lining up with TRBD1. CDR1 and CDR2 from the germline V gene are SNHLY and FYNNEI. The CDR3 runs to 16 residues. V trimming: 6 bases; J trimming: 3 bases; junction bases outside the gene matches: 9. The CDR3 is CASSRTGILYTGELFF. In nucleotides, the CDR3 is TGTGCCAGCAGCCGGACAGGGATCCTGTACACCGGGGAGCTGTTTTTT.

This clonotype was counted a few times. The V and J genes are TRBV7-9 and TRBJ1-6; 8 positions match TRBD1. V shed 4 bases and J 9 bases; nucleotides not matched to a gene: 8. CDR3 size: 15 residues. Germline values: CDR1 SEHNR, CDR2 FQNEAQ (reference sequence). CDR3 amino acids: CASSSKDRASSPLHF. For the CDR3, the DNA is TGTGCCAGCAGCTCCAAGGACAGGGCTAGTTCACCCCTCCACTTT. The whole variable domain, remainder taken from reference TRBV7-9 and TRBJ1-6, is DTGVSQNPRHKITKRGQNVTFRCDPISEHNRLYWYRQTLGQGPEFLTYFQNEAQLEKSRLLSDRFSAERPKGSFSTLEIQRTEQGDSAMYLCASSSKDRASSPLHFGNGTRLTVT.

The V call is TRBV7-6, the J call TRBJ2-1; possible D gene TRBD2, 6 bases. From germline, CDR1 is SGHVS and CDR2 FNYEAQ. V was pared by 5 bases and J by 5 bases, with 7 bases between. The CDR3 totals 12 residues. CDR3 loop: CASSTGDNEQFF. CDR3 DNA sequence: TGTGCCAGCAGCACGGGGGACAATGAGCAGTTCTTC.

The chain uses TRBV5-4 and TRBJ2-3, with a possible D match to TRBD1 (6 bases). Deletions cut 2 bases from V and 3 bases from J, with 13 bases between. The V gene's germline CDR1 is SGHNT and CDR2 YYREEE (reference sequence). The CDR3 has 15 amino acids. The CDR3 DNA reads as TGTGCCAGCAGCTTCGGACAGAAGATGACAGATACGCAGTATTTT. This translates into CASSFGQKMTDTQYF. Based on the CDR3 plus reference TRBV5-4 and TRBJ2-3, the full variable domain is ETGVTQSPTHLIKTRGQQVTLRCSSQSGHNTVSWYQQALGQGPQFIFQYYREEENGRGNFPPRFSGLQFPNYSSELNVNALELDDSALYLCASSFGQKMTDTQYFGPGTRLTVL.

This clonotype was recorded a few times. The junction shows a germline mismatch at one end, possibly a read error. The chain joins TRBV12-3 or TRBV12-4 to TRBJ2-1; 14 nucleotides match TRBD2. There are 13 residues in the CDR3. The CDR3 loop reads CASSSTSGGASIF. The CDR3 nucleotides are TGTGCCAGCAGTTCGACTAGCGGGGGGGCTTCGATCTTC.

This chain joins TRBV4-1 and TRBJ2-1, with 8 bases identical to TRBD2. This CDR3 is built from 14 residues. Per germline, CDR1 MGHRA and CDR2 YSYEKL. With V trimmed by 2 bases and J by 10 bases, 7 bases remained unmatched. CDR3 region: CASSQYSGEAEQFF. DNA for the CDR3: TGCGCCAGCAGCCAATATAGCGGGGAAGCGGAGCAGTTCTTC.